Following are 4 T cell receptor beta chains from one sample sequenced in a study of OX40 agonist ivuxolimab in advanced cancers. Profiling relied on immunoSEQ multiplex PCR, and the TCRdb table lists in-frame clones only, not all of them. The sample lists tens of thousands of clones; over 75% were seen once. Sample: CD4+ or CD8+ T cells sorted from blood, taken in a trial of the OX40 agonist ivuxolimab. These receptors all stem from an adult with an advanced solid tumor such as melanoma, head and neck, liver or kidney cancer.

CDR3 DNA: TGTGCCAGCAGCCCCCACGAGGGTGAGCAGTTCTTC. As protein: CASSPHEGEQFF. This chain uses TRBV9 with TRBJ2-1, with TRBD2 as a possible D gene (5 bases). The V gene's germline CDR1 is SGDLS and CDR2 YYNGEE. Trimming stripped 4 bases from V and 9 bases from J, with 11 bases between. This CDR3 contains 12 residues.

The CDR3 sequence is CASSRSSGTSGTGDTQYF. DNA for the CDR3: TGTGCCAGCAGCCGAAGCAGCGGGACTAGCGGGACAGGAGATACGCAGTATTTT. The V and J genes are TRBV11-2 and TRBJ2-3; 13 bases agree with TRBD2. Germline CDR1 SGHAT, CDR2 FQNNGV. The CDR3 length is 18 residues. V lost 5 bases to trimming and J lost 5 bases; unmatched junction nucleotides: 13.

This chain uses TRBV7-2 with TRBJ2-7, with D uncertain. The CDR3 spans 13 residues. Looked up from germline, CDR1 is SGHTA and CDR2 is FQGNSA. V was trimmed by 5 bases and J by 6 bases, leaving 14 bases between them. Here the CDR3 reads CASSPETWFEQYF. CDR3 sequence (DNA): TGTGCCAGCAGCCCGGAGACATGGTTCGAGCAGTACTTC.

The chain's CDR3 is CASSPGGSGANVLTF. The CDR3 nucleotides are TGCGCCAGCAGCCCAGGGGGCTCTGGGGCCAACGTCCTGACTTTC. The genes are TRBV5-1 and TRBJ2-6, with TRBD1 matching 7 bases. CDR1 and CDR2 (germline): SGHRS, YFSETQ. The CDR3 is made up of 15 amino acids. Trimming removed 4 bases from V and 0 bases from J; junction bases left unmatched: 1.